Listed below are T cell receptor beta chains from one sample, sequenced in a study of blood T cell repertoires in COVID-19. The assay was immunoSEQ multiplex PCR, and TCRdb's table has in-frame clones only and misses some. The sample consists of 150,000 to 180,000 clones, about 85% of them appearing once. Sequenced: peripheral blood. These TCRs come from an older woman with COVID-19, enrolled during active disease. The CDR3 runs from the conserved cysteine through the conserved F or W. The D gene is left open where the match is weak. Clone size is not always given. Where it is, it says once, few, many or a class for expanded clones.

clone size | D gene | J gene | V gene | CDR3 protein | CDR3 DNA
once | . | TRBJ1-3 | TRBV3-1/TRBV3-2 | CASSPGLRSGNTIYF | TGTGCCAGCTCACCAGGCTTACGCTCTGGAAACACCATATATTTT
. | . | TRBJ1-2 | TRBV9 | CASSETGNLLRPSGYTF | TGTGCCAGCAGCGAAACAGGGAACCTTTTAAGGCCGAGTGGCTACACCTTC
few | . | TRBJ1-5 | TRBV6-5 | CASIRGGGNQPQHF | TGTGCCAGCATTCGGGGCGGGGGCAATCAGCCCCAGCATTTT
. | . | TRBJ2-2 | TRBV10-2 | CASSDLRQAGELFF | TGCGCCAGCAGTGATCTAAGACAGGCCGGGGAGCTGTTTTTT
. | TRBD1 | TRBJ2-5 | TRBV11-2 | CASSLDRGRETQYF | TGTGCCAGCAGCTTAGACAGGGGGCGAGAGACCCAGTACTTC
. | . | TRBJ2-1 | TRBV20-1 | CSARQGYEQFF | TGCAGTGCTCGCCAGGGGTATGAGCAGTTCTTC
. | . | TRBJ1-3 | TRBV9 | CASSVGLSSGNTIYF | TGTGCCAGCAGCGTAGGACTGAGCTCTGGAAACACCATATATTTT
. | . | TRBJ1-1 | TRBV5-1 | CASSSGGASDTEAFF | TGCGCCAGCAGCTCCGGGGGGGCTTCGGACACTGAAGCTTTCTTT
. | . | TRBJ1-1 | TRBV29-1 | CSVRRGMNTEAFF | TGCAGCGTCCGGAGAGGGATGAACACTGAAGCTTTCTTT
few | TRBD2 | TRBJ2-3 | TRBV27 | CASRKMTSGVTDTQYF | TGTGCCAGCAGAAAGATGACTAGCGGTGTTACAGATACGCAGTATTTT
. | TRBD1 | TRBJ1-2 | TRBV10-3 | CAISGTGVGGGYTF | TGTGCCATCAGCGGGACAGGGGTAGGCGGGGGCTACACCTTC
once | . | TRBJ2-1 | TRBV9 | CASSVGLVSTYEQFF | TGTGCCAGCAGCGTAGGACTAGTCTCGACATATGAGCAGTTCTTC
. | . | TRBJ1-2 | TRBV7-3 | CASSPQPDSYGYTF | TGTGCCAGCAGCCCGCAGCCGGACAGTTATGGCTACACCTTC
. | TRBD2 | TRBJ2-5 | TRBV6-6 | CASSYGASGGVETQYF | TGTGCCAGCAGTTACGGGGCTAGCGGGGGGGTGGAGACCCAGTACTTC
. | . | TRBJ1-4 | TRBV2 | CASSGRSGRNEKLFF | TGTGCCAGCAGTGGAAGGTCAGGGCGAAATGAAAAACTGTTTTTT
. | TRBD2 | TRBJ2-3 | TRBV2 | CASKTSGSTDTQYF | TGTGCCAGCAAAACTAGCGGGAGCACAGATACGCAGTATTTT
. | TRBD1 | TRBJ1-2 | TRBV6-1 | CASSPGQGVYGYTF | TGTGCCAGCAGCCCGGGACAGGGGGTATATGGCTACACCTTC
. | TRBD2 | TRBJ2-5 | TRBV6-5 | CASRLGLAGGWDQYF | TGTGCCAGCAGGCTCGGACTAGCGGGTGGGTGGGACCAGTACTTC
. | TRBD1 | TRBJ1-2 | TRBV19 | CASNEGAIGYTF | TGTGCCAGTAACGAGGGGGCTATAGGCTACACCTTC
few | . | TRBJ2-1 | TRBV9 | CASSVMNEQFF | TGTGCCAGCAGCGTTATGAATGAGCAGTTCTTC
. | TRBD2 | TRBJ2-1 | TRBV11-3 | CASSLEWGGYNEQFF | TGTGCCAGCAGCTTAGAGTGGGGGGGATACAATGAGCAGTTCTTC
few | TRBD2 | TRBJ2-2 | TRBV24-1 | CATSDFGAGGLYGELFF | TGTGCCACCAGTGATTTTGGAGCGGGGGGGCTGTACGGGGAGCTGTTTTTT
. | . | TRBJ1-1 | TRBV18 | CASSPQTDGEAFF | TGTGCCAGCTCACCCCAGACAGACGGTGAAGCTTTCTTT
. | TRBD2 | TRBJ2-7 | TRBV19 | CASTAGGSYEQYF | TGTGCCAGTACGGCGGGAGGGTCCTACGAGCAGTACTTC
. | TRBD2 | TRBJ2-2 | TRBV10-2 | CASSGKAGGTGELFF | TGCGCCAGCAGTGGAAAAGCGGGAGGGACCGGGGAGCTGTTTTTT
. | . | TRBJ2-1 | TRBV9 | CASSPSRLPGPYNEQFF | TGTGCCAGCAGCCCGAGTCGCCTCCCGGGTCCCTACAATGAGCAGTTCTTC
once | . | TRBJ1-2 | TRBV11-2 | CASSLGQTRYGYTF | TGTGCCAGCAGCTTAGGACAGACACGCTATGGCTACACCTTC
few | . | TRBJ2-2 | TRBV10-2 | CASSEKAGGTGELFF | TGCGCCAGCAGTGAGAAGGCGGGTGGCACCGGGGAGCTGTTTTTT
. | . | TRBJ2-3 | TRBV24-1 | CATSESNFFDTQYF | TGTGCCACCAGTGAGTCTAATTTTTTTGATACGCAGTATTTT
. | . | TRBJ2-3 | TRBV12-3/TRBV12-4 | CASSLSGTDTQYF | TGTGCCAGCAGTTTAAGCGGCACAGATACGCAGTATTTT
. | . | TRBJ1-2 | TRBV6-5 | CASSYSLDLANYGYTF | TGTGCCAGCAGTTATTCCCTCGATCTAGCTAACTATGGCTACACCTTC
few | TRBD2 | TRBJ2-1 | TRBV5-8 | CASSLGTSSGNEQFF | TGTGCCAGCAGCTTGGGGACTAGCAGCGGCAATGAGCAGTTCTTC
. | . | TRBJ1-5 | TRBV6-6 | CATNEGGTWNQPQHF | TGTGCCACCAACGAGGGGGGGACTTGGAATCAGCCCCAGCATTTT
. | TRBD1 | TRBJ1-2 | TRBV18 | CASSPKQGIGYTF | TGTGCCAGCTCACCAAAACAGGGGATTGGCTACACCTTC
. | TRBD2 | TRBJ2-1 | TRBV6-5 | CASSYSLGAGGLEQFF | TGTGCCAGCAGTTACTCCCTTGGAGCGGGGGGGCTTGAGCAGTTCTTC
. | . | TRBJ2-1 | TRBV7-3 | CASSLTLLPNEQFF | TGTGCCAGCAGCTTAACCCTTCTTCCCAATGAGCAGTTCTTC
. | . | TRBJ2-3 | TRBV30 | CAWSARDTQYF | TGTGCCTGGAGTGCGCGGGATACGCAGTATTTT
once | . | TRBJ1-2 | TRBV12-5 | CASGLVHGSTGRDGYTF | TGTGCTAGTGGTTTGGTACACGGGTCCACTGGTCGTGATGGCTACACCTTC
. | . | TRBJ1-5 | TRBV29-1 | CSVEEQGSNQPQHF | TGCAGCGTTGAAGAACAGGGTTCGAATCAGCCCCAGCATTTT
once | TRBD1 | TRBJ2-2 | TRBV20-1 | CSASSRGLNTGELFF | TGCAGTGCTAGTTCCAGGGGGCTCAACACCGGGGAGCTGTTTTTT
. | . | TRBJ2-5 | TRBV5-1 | CASSLMTGDHGGETQYF | TGCGCCAGCAGCCTAATGACGGGAGACCACGGGGGAGAGACCCAGTACTTC
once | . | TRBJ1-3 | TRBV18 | CASSLDIRQGNTIYF | TGTGCCAGCTCATTGGACATCCGGCAGGGAAACACCATATATTTT
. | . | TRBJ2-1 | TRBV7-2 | CASSSPGPGLNEQFF | TGTGCCAGCAGCTCACCGGGCCCCGGACTAAATGAGCAGTTCTTC
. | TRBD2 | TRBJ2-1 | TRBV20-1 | CSASRAGVYNEQFF | TGCAGTGCTAGTCGGGCGGGGGTCTACAATGAGCAGTTCTTC
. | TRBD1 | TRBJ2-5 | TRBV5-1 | CASSLGDRVKTQYF | TGCGCCAGCAGCTTGGGGGACAGGGTGAAGACCCAGTACTTC
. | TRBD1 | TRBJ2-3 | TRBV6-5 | CASSYLGTGDTDTQYF | TGTGCCAGCAGTTACTTGGGGACAGGCGACACAGATACGCAGTATTTT
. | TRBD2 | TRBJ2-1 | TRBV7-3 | CASSPSGGSYNEQFF | TGTGCCAGCAGCCCAAGCGGGGGTTCCTACAATGAGCAGTTCTTC
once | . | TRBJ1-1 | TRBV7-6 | CASSRIPTGKAFF | TGTGCCAGCAGTCGGATTCCGACAGGAAAAGCTTTCTTT
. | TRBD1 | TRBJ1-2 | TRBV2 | CASRHTGDYGYTF | TGTGCCAGCAGGCATACAGGGGACTATGGCTACACCTTC
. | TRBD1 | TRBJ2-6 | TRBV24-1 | CATSEKTGVGSGANVLTF | TGTGCCACCAGTGAGAAGACAGGGGTTGGCTCTGGGGCCAACGTCCTGACTTTC
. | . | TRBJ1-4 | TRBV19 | CASRFETAIFF | TGTGCCAGTAGGTTTGAGACAGCGATTTTCTTT